The clone carrying this T cell receptor beta chain has just a few counts. As yet, its antigen is unknown. The data are from a study of cytomegalovirus exposure and HLA in healthy donors. V was trimmed by 1 base and J by 7 bases, leaving 10 bases between them. The CDR3 length is 14 residues. In germline, CDR1 is SGHVS, CDR2 FQNEAQ. General study results and limits: Listed as cytomegalovirus-associated were approximately 160 TCR beta chains.

13 Jbeta primers and 60 Vbeta primers were used for the PCR. Libraries were prepared by immunoSEQ multiplex PCR; TCRdb keeps only in-frame clonotypes and omits some of them. The sample holds about 120,000 clones, 8% to 10% seen once. The source of this sequence is a man aged 25 to 40 in good health and CMV-seronegative. The gene calls are TRBV7-8 and TRBJ1-4; D may be TRBD1 (6 bases). Source material: PBMCs. CDR3 loop: CASSLGGRGEKLFF. DNA for the CDR3: TGTGCCAGCAGCTTAGGGGGCAGGGGTGAAAAACTGTTTTTT.